This is a list of T cell receptor beta chains from one sample in a study of blood T cell repertoires in COVID-19. TCRdb's table, derived via immunoSEQ multiplex PCR, lists solely in-frame clones and lacks some. The sample lists roughly 300,000 clones, about 86% occurring once. Material for sequencing was peripheral blood. These TCRs come from a woman aged 55-69 years with active or convalescent COVID-19. Each CDR3 is given with its conserved first and last residue. A D gene is named only where the DNA matches it firmly. Part of the rows lack a size; the others show once, few, many or a class for expanded clones.

>.|TRBV15|TRBJ1-5|.|14
CATSITRSNQPQHF
TGTGCCACCAGCATAACGCGGAGCAATCAGCCCCAGCATTTT
>TRBD2|TRBV6-4|TRBJ2-7|few|13
CASSPRGDHEQYF
TGTGCCAGCAGTCCGCGGGGGGACCACGAGCAGTACTTC
>TRBD1|TRBV15|TRBJ2-7|.|15
CATSVARDRGYEQYF
TGTGCCACCAGCGTAGCAAGGGACAGGGGCTACGAGCAGTACTTC
>.|TRBV13|TRBJ1-2|.|14
CASSLGSRAWGYTF
TGTGCCAGCAGCTTAGGCAGCAGGGCTTGGGGCTACACCTTC
>TRBD1|TRBV30|TRBJ1-2|few|12
CAWSEGASGYTF
TGTGCCTGGAGTGAGGGGGCTAGTGGCTACACCTTC
>.|TRBV15|TRBJ1-6|once|15
CATSSDGLLNSPLHF
TGTGCCACCAGCAGCGACGGACTGCTTAATTCACCCCTCCACTTT
>TRBD1|TRBV7-9|TRBJ1-1|few|17
CASSLEGTGDFHTEAFF
TGTGCCAGCAGCTTGGAAGGGACAGGGGATTTCCACACTGAAGCTTTCTTT
>.|TRBV6-5|TRBJ1-1|.|13
CASKRGGDTEAFF
TGTGCCAGCAAAAGGGGAGGGGACACTGAAGCTTTCTTT
>TRBD1|TRBV19|TRBJ1-2|.|15
CASRTGTGGYYGYTF
TGTGCCAGTCGTACCGGGACAGGGGGATACTATGGCTACACCTTC
>TRBD2|TRBV7-2|TRBJ2-3|.|17
CASSLASGGASTDTQYF
TGTGCCAGCAGCTTAGCTAGCGGGGGGGCTAGCACAGATACGCAGTATTTT
>.|TRBV19|TRBJ1-1|.|14
CASSIDRVNTEAFF
TGTGCCAGTAGTATTGACCGGGTGAACACTGAAGCTTTCTTT
>.|TRBV28|TRBJ1-2|once|14
CASIGRRGDYGYTF
TGTGCCAGCATTGGGAGACGGGGAGACTATGGCTACACCTTC